Listed below are T cell receptor beta chains from one sample, sequenced in a study of beta chain features in type 1 diabetes. Repertoires were generated with immunoSEQ multiplex PCR, while TCRdb's copy carries only in-frame clones and drops some. In the table there are hundreds of thousands of clones, 68% of which are singletons. Sequenced input: naive CD4+ T cells from blood. The receptors originated from a man aged 25 to 40 in good health. Each CDR3 is given with its conserved first and last residue. D genes are given only for firm matches. Rows give clone size only sometimes, using once, few, many, or a class for an expanded clone.

size: few; J: TRBJ2-2; V: TRBV2; D: .; CDR3: CASSVGGTNTGELFF; DNA: TGTGCCAGCAGTGTGGGGGGTACGAACACCGGGGAGCTGTTTTTT
size: .; J: TRBJ2-6; V: TRBV9; D: .; CDR3: CASSALRLGSGANVLTF; DNA: TGTGCCAGCAGCGCCCTACGGTTGGGCTCTGGGGCCAACGTCCTGACTTTC
size: .; J: TRBJ1-1; V: TRBV4-2; D: TRBD1; CDR3: CASSLTGANTEAFF; DNA: TGTGCCAGCAGCCTGACAGGGGCGAACACTGAAGCTTTCTTT
size: .; J: TRBJ2-1; V: TRBV2; D: .; CDR3: CASRSYNEQFF; DNA: TGTGCCAGCCGGAGCTACAATGAGCAGTTCTTC
size: .; J: TRBJ2-5; V: TRBV6-5; D: .; CDR3: CASSYLSSTETQYF; DNA: TGTGCCAGCAGTTACCTGTCCAGCACCGAGACCCAGTACTTC
size: .; J: TRBJ2-3; V: TRBV9; D: .; CDR3: CASSVGGRPSTDTQYF; DNA: TGTGCCAGCAGCGTAGGTGGCAGGCCAAGCACAGATACGCAGTATTTT
size: .; J: TRBJ2-6; V: TRBV2; D: .; CDR3: CASSDGAGANVLTF; DNA: TGTGCCAGCAGTGATGGGGCTGGGGCCAACGTCCTGACTTTC
size: .; J: TRBJ2-7; V: TRBV6-6; D: TRBD2; CDR3: CASSYFGGNEQYF; DNA: TGTGCCAGCAGTTATTTCGGGGGGAACGAGCAGTACTTC
size: .; J: TRBJ2-1; V: TRBV28; D: .; CDR3: CASSSAGISGEQFF; DNA: TGTGCCAGCAGTTCAGCAGGGATTAGTGGTGAGCAGTTCTTC
size: .; J: TRBJ1-2; V: TRBV30; D: TRBD1; CDR3: CAWSLPGTGSYGYTF; DNA: TGTGCCTGGAGTCTCCCCGGGACAGGGTCTTATGGCTACACCTTC
size: few; J: TRBJ1-5; V: TRBV29-1; D: .; CDR3: CSVVWESNQPQHF; DNA: TGCAGCGTTGTATGGGAAAGCAATCAGCCCCAGCATTTT
size: .; J: TRBJ2-3; V: TRBV7-9; D: TRBD2; CDR3: CASRTTSGRADTQYF; DNA: TGTGCCAGCAGAACAACTAGCGGGAGAGCAGATACGCAGTATTTT
size: .; J: TRBJ2-3; V: TRBV7-2; D: TRBD1; CDR3: CASSLVVRGQGFTDTQYF; DNA: TGTGCCAGCAGCTTAGTGGTGAGGGGACAGGGGTTCACAGATACGCAGTATTTT
size: .; J: TRBJ2-1; V: TRBV9; D: TRBD2; CDR3: CASRILAGPVIREQFF; DNA: TGTGCCAGCAGAATCTTAGCGGGACCTGTGATCCGAGAGCAGTTCTTC
size: few; J: TRBJ2-1; V: TRBV28; D: TRBD2; CDR3: CASTEGGVNEQFF; DNA: TGTGCCAGCACTGAGGGAGGGGTTAATGAGCAGTTCTTC
size: .; J: TRBJ2-1; V: TRBV5-1; D: .; CDR3: CASSTPYNEQFF; DNA: TGCGCCAGCAGCACCCCTTACAATGAGCAGTTCTTC
size: .; J: TRBJ2-5; V: TRBV7-2; D: .; CDR3: CASSLDIQGTGETQYF; DNA: TGTGCCAGCAGCTTAGATATACAGGGAACGGGAGAGACCCAGTACTTC
size: .; J: TRBJ2-2; V: TRBV13; D: .; CDR3: CASRPGGRNTGELFF; DNA: TGTGCCAGCAGACCAGGGGGGCGGAACACCGGGGAGCTGTTTTTT
size: .; J: TRBJ2-1; V: TRBV6-5; D: TRBD1; CDR3: CASRGGQNYNEQFF; DNA: TGTGCCAGCAGAGGGGGACAGAACTACAATGAGCAGTTCTTC
size: .; J: TRBJ2-5; V: TRBV14; D: TRBD2; CDR3: CASSQSGGGLQETQYF; DNA: TGTGCCAGCAGCCAATCCGGCGGGGGACTCCAAGAGACCCAGTACTTC
size: .; J: TRBJ2-1; V: TRBV4-1; D: TRBD2; CDR3: CASSQDRLAGGPGYNEQFF; DNA: TGCGCCAGCAGCCAAGATCGGCTAGCGGGAGGGCCGGGTTACAATGAGCAGTTCTTC
size: .; J: TRBJ2-1; V: TRBV2; D: .; CDR3: CASSGDSNEQFF; DNA: TGTGCCAGCAGTGGCGATTCCAATGAGCAGTTCTTC
size: .; J: TRBJ1-6; V: TRBV30; D: .; CDR3: CAWSSRNSPLHF; DNA: TGTGCCTGGAGTTCTAGGAATTCACCCCTCCACTTT
size: .; J: TRBJ2-1; V: TRBV18; D: .; CDR3: CASSPPGINEQFF; DNA: TGTGCCAGCTCACCGCCAGGGATCAATGAGCAGTTCTTC
size: .; J: TRBJ2-1; V: TRBV25-1; D: .; CDR3: CASSEPNQFF; DNA: TGTGCCAGCAGTGAACCCAACCAGTTCTTC
size: few; J: TRBJ2-3; V: TRBV23-1; D: .; CDR3: CASKMWVNTQYF; DNA: TGCGCCAGCAAAATGTGGGTAAATACGCAGTATTTT
size: .; J: TRBJ2-3; V: TRBV30; D: .; CDR3: CACARLRTDTQYF; DNA: TGTGCCTGCGCAAGGCTACGCACAGATACGCAGTATTTT
size: .; J: TRBJ1-1; V: TRBV5-4; D: TRBD1; CDR3: CASSQRQGAGTEAFF; DNA: TGTGCCAGCAGCCAGAGACAGGGGGCGGGGACTGAAGCTTTCTTT
size: .; J: TRBJ2-7; V: TRBV30; D: .; CDR3: CAWRAAYEQYF; DNA: TGTGCCTGGAGAGCAGCCTACGAGCAGTACTTC
size: .; J: TRBJ2-6; V: TRBV30; D: .; CDR3: CAWGGPQSGANVLTF; DNA: TGTGCCTGGGGGGGCCCCCAATCTGGGGCCAACGTCCTGACTTTC
size: .; J: TRBJ1-2; V: TRBV30; D: .; CDR3: CAWSVGRTYGYTF; DNA: TGTGCCTGGTCAGTCGGCAGGACCTATGGCTACACCTTC
size: .; J: TRBJ2-3; V: TRBV15; D: .; CDR3: CATSREERGTDTQYF; DNA: TGTGCCACCAGCAGAGAGGAGAGGGGGACAGATACGCAGTATTTT
size: .; J: TRBJ2-1; V: TRBV18; D: .; CDR3: CASSPPAYNEQFF; DNA: TGTGCCAGCTCACCACCTGCCTACAATGAGCAGTTCTTC
size: .; J: TRBJ2-3; V: TRBV29-1; D: TRBD2; CDR3: CSVVPWASGRAPDTQYF; DNA: TGCAGCGTTGTTCCGTGGGCTAGCGGGAGGGCCCCAGATACGCAGTATTTT